This TCR beta chain was captured in a study of technical replicates of blood from a handful of donors. Germline loops: CDR1 MGHRA, CDR2 YSYEKL. Trimming stripped 4 bases from V and 4 bases from J, with 13 bases between. The CDR3 totals 14 residues. Repertoires were generated with immunoSEQ multiplex PCR, while TCRdb's copy carries only in-frame clones and drops some. The sample has about 72,000 clones, roughly 92% seen once. Sequencing was performed on T cells isolated from PBMCs. The J gene is TRBJ2-5, the V gene TRBV4-1; a possible D gene is TRBD1 (6 bases). This clonotype originated in a human donor in good health. The CDR3 sequence is CASSRNREIETQYF. For the CDR3, the DNA is TGCGCCAGCAGCCGGAACAGGGAGATAGAGACCCAGTACTTC.